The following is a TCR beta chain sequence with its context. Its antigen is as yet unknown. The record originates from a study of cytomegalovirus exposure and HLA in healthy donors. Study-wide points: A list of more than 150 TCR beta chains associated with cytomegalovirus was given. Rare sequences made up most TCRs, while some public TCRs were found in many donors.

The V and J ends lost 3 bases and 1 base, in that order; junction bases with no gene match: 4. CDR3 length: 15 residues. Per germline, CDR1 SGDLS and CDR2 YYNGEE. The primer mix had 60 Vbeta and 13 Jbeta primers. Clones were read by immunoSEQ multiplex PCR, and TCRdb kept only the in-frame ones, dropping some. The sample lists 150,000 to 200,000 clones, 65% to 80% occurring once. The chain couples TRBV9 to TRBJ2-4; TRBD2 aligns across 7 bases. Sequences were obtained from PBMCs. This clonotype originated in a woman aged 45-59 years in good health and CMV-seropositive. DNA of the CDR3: TGTGCCAGCAGCGCCGGGGGGTTCGCCAAAAACATTCAGTACTTC. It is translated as CASSAGGFAKNIQYF.